This T cell receptor beta chain was sequenced for a study of cytomegalovirus exposure and HLA in healthy donors. Study results and limitations: Later on, a genetic analysis was performed. It linked a missense variant in DCLRE1C with V- and J-gene trimming of TCR beta.

This clone was recorded once. Its antigen is still unknown. A read error may account for a junction end that differs from germline. Researchers ran the PCR with 60 Vbeta and 13 Jbeta primers. TCRdb's copy holds only in-frame clones and misses some; the assay was immunoSEQ multiplex PCR. The sample lists 95,000 to 150,000 clones, 65% to 80% occurring once. The CDR3 extends over 15 amino acids. CDR1 and CDR2 (germline): SSHAT, FNYEAQ (reference sequence). The receptor was derived from a man aged 18 to 29 in good health and CMV-seropositive. The specimen sequenced was PBMCs. The chain combines TRBV7-7 with TRBJ2-7, with 10 bases fitting TRBD1. The DNA for the CDR3 is TGTGCTAGCAGCTCCTCCGGGACAGGGGATGACGAGCAGTACTTC. Translating it yields CASSSSGTGDDEQYF.